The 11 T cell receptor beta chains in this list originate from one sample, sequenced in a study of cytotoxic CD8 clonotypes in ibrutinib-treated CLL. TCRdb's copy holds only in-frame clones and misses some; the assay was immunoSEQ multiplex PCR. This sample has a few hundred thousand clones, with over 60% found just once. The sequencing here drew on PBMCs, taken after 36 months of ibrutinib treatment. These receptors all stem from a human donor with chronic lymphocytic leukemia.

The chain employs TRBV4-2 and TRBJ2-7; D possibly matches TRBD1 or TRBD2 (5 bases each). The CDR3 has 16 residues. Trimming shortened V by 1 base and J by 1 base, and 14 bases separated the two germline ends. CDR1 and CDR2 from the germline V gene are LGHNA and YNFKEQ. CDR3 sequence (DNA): TGTGCCAGCAGCCAAGTGGGGGAAGTCCCGTCCTACGAGCAGTACTTC. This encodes CASSQVGEVPSYEQYF.

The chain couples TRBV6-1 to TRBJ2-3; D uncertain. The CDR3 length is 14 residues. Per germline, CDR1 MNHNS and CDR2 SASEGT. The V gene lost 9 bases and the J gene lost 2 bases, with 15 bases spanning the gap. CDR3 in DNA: TGTGCCAGTGGACCCCAACGCCTCACAGATACGCAGTATTTT. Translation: CASGPQRLTDTQYF.

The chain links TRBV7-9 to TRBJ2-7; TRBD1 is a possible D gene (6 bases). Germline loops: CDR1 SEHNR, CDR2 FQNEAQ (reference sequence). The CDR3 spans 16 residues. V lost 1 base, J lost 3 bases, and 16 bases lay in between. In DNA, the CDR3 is TGTGCCAGCAGCTTAGAAGAGGGGCAGGGGAGCTACGAGCAGTACTTC. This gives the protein CASSLEEGQGSYEQYF.

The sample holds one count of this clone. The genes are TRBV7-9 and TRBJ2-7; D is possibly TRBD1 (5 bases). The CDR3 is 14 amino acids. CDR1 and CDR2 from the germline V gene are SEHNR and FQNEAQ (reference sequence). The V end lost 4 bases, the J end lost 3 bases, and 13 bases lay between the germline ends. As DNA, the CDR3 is TGTGCCAGCAGCTCCGGACATCGTCGCTACGAGCAGTACTTC. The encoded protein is CASSSGHRRYEQYF.

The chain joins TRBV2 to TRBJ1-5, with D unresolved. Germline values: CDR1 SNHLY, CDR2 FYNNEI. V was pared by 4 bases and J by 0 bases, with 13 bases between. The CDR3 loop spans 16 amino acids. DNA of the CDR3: TGTGCCAGCAGTGCCTTCATGAGAGTTAGCAATCAGCCCCAGCATTTT. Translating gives CASSAFMRVSNQPQHF.

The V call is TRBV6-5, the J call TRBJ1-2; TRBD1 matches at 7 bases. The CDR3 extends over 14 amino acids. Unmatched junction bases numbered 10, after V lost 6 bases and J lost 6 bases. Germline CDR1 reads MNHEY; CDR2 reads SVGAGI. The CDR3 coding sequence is TGTGCCAGCAGGACAGGGACGGAGAGGAATGGCTACACCTTC. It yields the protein CASRTGTERNGYTF.

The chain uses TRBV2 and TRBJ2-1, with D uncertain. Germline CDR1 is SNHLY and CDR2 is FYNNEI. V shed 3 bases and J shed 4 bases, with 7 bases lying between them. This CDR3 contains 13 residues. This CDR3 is CASSDWSYNEQFF. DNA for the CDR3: TGTGCCAGCAGTGATTGGAGTTACAATGAGCAGTTCTTC.

CDR3 residues: CASSLDMGGLTDTQYF. CDR3 bases: TGCGCCAGCAGCTTGGATATGGGGGGGCTCACAGATACGCAGTATTTT. The V and J genes are TRBV5-1 and TRBJ2-3; D perhaps matches TRBD2 (7 bases). V shed 0 bases and J shed 2 bases, with 13 bases lying between them. This CDR3 has 16 amino acids. Germline CDR1 and CDR2: SGHRS and YFSETQ.

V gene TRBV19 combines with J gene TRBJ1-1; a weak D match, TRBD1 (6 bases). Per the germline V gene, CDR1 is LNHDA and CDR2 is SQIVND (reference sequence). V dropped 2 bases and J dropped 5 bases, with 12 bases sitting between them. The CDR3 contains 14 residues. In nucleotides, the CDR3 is TGTGCCAGTAGTATATACAGGGTAGGGACTGAAGCTTTCTTT. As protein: CASSIYRVGTEAFF.

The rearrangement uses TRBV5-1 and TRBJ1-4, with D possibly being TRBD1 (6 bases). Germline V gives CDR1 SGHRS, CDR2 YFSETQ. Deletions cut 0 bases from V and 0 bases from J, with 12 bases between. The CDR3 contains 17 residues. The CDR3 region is CASSLGTGPATNEKLFF. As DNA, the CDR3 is TGCGCCAGCAGCTTGGGAACAGGGCCGGCAACTAATGAAAAACTGTTTTTT. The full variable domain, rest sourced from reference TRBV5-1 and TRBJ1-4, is KAGVTQTPRYLIKTRGQQVTLSCSPISGHRSVSWYQQTPGQGLQFLFEYFSETQRNKGNFPGRFSGRQFSNSRSEMNVSTLELGDSALYLCASSLGTGPATNEKLFFGSGTQLSVL.

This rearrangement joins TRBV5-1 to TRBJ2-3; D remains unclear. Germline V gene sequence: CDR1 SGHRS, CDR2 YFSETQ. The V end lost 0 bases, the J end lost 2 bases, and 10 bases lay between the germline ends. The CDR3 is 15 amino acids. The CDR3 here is CASSLAESSTDTQYF. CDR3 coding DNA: TGCGCCAGCAGCTTGGCAGAAAGCTCCACAGATACGCAGTATTTT.